This T cell receptor (beta chain) was retrieved from a study of a mutant IDH1 vaccine in newly diagnosed glioma. The overall study: Among treated patients, 62.5% were male and around 40% female, and mean age was approximately 40 years. Every participant had undergone radiotherapy, temozolomide, or both before, and most underwent both. Points from the study as a whole: The vaccine induced immune responses, and these occurred in around 93% of patients. Pseudoprogression apparently lacked any relation to changes in top peripheral T cell clonotypes.

V lost 0 bases, J lost 1 base, and 7 bases lay in between. Per germline, CDR1 SGHRS and CDR2 YFSETQ. The CDR3 has 14 residues. Profiling relied on immunoSEQ multiplex PCR, and the TCRdb table lists in-frame clones only, not all of them. The table lists about 36,000 clones, around 82% of them singletons. As for this clone: Its antigen is not known.

The sample's time point: baseline, week 1 (first vaccination visit). Treatment meaning: pre-vaccination baseline after standard-of-care therapy. This sequence was found in a man in his forties or fifties with glioma. Some clones in this sample may be carry-over from other donors' samples. This chain uses TRBV5-1 with TRBJ2-5, with no clear D. The specimen comprised PBMCs, sampled from a glioma patient treated with radiotherapy, temozolomide or both. The CDR3 here is CASSLEQIQETQYF. DNA for the CDR3: TGCGCCAGCAGCTTGGAACAGATCCAAGAGACCCAGTACTTC.